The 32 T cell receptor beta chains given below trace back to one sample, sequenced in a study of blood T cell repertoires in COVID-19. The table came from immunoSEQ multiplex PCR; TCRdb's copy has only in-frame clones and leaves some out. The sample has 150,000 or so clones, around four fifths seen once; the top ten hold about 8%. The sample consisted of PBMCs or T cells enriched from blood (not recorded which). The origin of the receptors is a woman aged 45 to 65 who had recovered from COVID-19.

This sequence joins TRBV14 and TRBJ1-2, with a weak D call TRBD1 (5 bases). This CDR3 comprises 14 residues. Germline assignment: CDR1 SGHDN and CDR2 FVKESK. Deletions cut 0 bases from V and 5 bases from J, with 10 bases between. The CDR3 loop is CASSQDGAAYGYTF. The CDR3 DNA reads TGTGCCAGCAGCCAAGATGGGGCGGCTTATGGCTACACCTTC.

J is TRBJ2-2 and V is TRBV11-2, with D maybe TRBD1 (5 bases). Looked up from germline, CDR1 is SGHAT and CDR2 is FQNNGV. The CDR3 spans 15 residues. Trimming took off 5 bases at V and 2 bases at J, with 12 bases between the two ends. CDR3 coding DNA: TGTGCCAGCAGCCGCGTGACAGAAAACACCGGGGAGCTGTTTTTT. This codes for CASSRVTENTGELFF.

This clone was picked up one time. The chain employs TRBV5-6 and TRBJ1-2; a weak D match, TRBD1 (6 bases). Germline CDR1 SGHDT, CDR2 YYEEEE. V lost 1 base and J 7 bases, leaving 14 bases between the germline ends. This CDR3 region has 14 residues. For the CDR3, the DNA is TGTGCCAGCAGCTTGAGTATCAGGGGCTCTGGCTACACCTTC. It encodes CASSLSIRGSGYTF.

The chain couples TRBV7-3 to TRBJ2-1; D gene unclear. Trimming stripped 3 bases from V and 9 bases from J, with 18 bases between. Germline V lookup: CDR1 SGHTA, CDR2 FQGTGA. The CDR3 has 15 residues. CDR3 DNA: TGTGCCAGCAGCTTCTCATCCGGTGTGATCGGTGAGCAGTTCTTC. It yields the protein CASSFSSGVIGEQFF.

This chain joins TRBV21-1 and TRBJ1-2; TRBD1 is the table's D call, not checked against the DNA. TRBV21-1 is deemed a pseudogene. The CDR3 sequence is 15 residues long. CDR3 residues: CASSKARTGLHGYTF. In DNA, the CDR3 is TGTGCCAGCAGCAAAGCTCGGACAGGGCTGCATGGCTACACCTTC.

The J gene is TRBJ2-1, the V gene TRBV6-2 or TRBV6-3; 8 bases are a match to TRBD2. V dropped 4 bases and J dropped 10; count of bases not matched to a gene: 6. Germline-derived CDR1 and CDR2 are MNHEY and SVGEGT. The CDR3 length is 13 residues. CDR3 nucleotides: TGTGCCAGCAGTTGGGGACTAGTTGGCGAGCAGTTCTTC. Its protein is CASSWGLVGEQFF.

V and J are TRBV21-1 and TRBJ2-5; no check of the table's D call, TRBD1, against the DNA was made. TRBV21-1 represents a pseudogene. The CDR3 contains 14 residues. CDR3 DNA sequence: TGTGCCAGCAGCAAAGACAGGGTACAAGAGACCCAGTACTTC. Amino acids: CASSKDRVQETQYF.

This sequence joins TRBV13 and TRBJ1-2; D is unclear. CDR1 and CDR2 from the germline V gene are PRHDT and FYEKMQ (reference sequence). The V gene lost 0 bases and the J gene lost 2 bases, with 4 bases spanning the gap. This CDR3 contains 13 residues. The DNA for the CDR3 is TGTGCCAGCAGCTTAGGACAGAACTATGGCTACACCTTC. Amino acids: CASSLGQNYGYTF.

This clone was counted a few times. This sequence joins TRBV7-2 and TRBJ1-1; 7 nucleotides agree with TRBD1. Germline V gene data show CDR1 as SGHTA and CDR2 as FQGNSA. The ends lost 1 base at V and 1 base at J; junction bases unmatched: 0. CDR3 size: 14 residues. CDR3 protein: CASSLDRGNTEAFF. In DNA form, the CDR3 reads TGTGCCAGCAGCTTAGACAGGGGGAACACTGAAGCTTTCTTT.

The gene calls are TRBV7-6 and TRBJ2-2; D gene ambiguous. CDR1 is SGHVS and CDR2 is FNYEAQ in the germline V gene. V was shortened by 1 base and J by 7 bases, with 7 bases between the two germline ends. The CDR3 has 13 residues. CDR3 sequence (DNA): TGTGCCAGCAGCTTAGAGAACGGCGGGGAGCTGTTTTTT. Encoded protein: CASSLENGGELFF.

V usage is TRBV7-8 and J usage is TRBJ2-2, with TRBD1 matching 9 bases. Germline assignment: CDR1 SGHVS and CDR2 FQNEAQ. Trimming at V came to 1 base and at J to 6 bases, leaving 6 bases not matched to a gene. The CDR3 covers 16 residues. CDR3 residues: CASSLVADRGAGELFF. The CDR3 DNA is TGTGCCAGCAGCTTAGTAGCGGACAGGGGCGCCGGGGAGCTGTTTTTT.

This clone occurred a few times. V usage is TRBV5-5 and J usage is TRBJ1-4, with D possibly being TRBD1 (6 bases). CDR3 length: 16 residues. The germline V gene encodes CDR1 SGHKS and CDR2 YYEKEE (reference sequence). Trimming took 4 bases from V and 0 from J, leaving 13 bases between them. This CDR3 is CASSPGQRATNEKLFF. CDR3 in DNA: TGTGCCAGCAGCCCAGGACAGAGGGCAACTAATGAAAAACTGTTTTTT.

DNA of the CDR3: TGTGCCAGCAGTTTTTATCGGGACAGGGGGTCCTACGAGCAGTACTTC. It encodes CASSFYRDRGSYEQYF. The V and J genes are TRBV28 and TRBJ2-7; 11 nucleotides agree with TRBD1. The CDR3 runs 16 residues. The germline V gene encodes CDR1 MDHEN and CDR2 SYDVKM. The trim removed 3 bases at V and 1 base at J, leaving 5 bases unmatched.

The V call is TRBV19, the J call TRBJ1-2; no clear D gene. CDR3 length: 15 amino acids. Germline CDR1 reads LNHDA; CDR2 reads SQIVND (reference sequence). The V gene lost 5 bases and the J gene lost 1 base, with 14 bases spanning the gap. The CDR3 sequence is CASSPEKSHNYGYTF. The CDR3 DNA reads TGTGCCAGTAGTCCGGAGAAGAGCCATAACTATGGCTACACCTTC.

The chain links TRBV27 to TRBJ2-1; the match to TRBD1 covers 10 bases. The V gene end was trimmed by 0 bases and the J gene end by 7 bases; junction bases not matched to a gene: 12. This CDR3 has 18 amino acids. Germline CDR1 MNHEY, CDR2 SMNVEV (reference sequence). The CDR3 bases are TGTGCCAGCAGTTTATCGCCCCTAGACAGGGGGCTTAAGAATGAGCAGTTCTTC. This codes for CASSLSPLDRGLKNEQFF.

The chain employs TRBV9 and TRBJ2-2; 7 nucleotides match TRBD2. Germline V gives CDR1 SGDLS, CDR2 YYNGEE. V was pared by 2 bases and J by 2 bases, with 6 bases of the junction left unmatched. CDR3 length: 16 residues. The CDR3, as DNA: TGTGCCAGCAGCGTCCCCTCGGGGGGAAACACCGGGGAGCTGTTTTTT. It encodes CASSVPSGGNTGELFF.

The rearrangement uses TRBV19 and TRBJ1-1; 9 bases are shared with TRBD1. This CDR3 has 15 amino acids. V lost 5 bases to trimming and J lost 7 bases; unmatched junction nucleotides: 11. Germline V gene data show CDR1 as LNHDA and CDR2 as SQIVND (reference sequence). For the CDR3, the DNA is TGTGCCAGTAGTCCTTACGAACAGGGGGCGGGTGAAGCTTTCTTT. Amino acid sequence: CASSPYEQGAGEAFF.

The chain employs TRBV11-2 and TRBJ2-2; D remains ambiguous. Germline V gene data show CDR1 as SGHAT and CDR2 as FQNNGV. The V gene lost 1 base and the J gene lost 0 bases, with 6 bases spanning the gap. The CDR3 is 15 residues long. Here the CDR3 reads CASSLVLSNTGELFF. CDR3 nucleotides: TGTGCCAGCAGCTTAGTACTATCGAACACCGGGGAGCTGTTTTTT. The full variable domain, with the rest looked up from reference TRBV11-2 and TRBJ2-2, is EAGVAQSPRYKIIEKRQSVAFWCNPISGHATLYWYQQILGQGPKLLIQFQNNGVVDDSQLPKDRFSAERLKGVDSTLKIQPAKLEDSAVYLCASSLVLSNTGELFFGEGSRLTVL.

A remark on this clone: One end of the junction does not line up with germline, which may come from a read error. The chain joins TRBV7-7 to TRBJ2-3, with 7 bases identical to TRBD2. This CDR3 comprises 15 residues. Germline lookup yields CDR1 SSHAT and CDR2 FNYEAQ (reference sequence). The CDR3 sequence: CASSSTSRVSDTQYF. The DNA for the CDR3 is TGTGCTAGCAGCTCGACTAGCCGTGTCTCTGATACGCAGTATTTT.

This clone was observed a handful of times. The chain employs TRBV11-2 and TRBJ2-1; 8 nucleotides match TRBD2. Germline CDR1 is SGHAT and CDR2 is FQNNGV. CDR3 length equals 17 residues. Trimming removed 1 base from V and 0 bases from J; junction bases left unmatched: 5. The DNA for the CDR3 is TGTGCCAGCAGCTTAGGGCTAGCGGGCGCCTCCTACAATGAGCAGTTCTTC. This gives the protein CASSLGLAGASYNEQFF.

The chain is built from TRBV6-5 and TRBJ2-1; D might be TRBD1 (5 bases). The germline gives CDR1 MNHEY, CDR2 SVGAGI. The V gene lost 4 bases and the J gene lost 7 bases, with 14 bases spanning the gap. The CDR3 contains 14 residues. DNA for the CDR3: TGTGCCAGCAGTTTTTGGGCAGGGATGAATGAGCAGTTCTTC. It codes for CASSFWAGMNEQFF.

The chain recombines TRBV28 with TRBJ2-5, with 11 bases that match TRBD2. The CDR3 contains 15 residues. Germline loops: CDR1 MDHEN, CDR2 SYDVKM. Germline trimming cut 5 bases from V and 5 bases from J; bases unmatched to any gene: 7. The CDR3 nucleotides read TGTGCCAGCAGTCGAGTCATAGCGGGAGGGGAGACCCAGTACTTC. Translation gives CASSRVIAGGETQYF.

CDR3 coding DNA: TGTGCCAGCAAGGGGTACTCGGTATGGTTCTTC. As protein: CASKGYSVWFF. The chain combines TRBV3-1 (or the pseudogene TRBV3-2) with TRBJ2-1; a weak D match, TRBD1 (5 bases). The V gene's germline CDR1 is LGHDT and CDR2 YNNKEL (reference sequence). The V and J ends lost 7 bases and 15 bases respectively, with 16 bases between them. The CDR3 has 11 amino acids.

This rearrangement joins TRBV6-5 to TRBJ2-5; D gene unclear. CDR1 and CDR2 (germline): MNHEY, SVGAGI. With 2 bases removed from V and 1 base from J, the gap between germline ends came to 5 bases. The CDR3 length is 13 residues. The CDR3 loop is CASSYHGQETQYF. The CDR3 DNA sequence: TGTGCCAGCAGTTACCACGGCCAAGAGACCCAGTACTTC.

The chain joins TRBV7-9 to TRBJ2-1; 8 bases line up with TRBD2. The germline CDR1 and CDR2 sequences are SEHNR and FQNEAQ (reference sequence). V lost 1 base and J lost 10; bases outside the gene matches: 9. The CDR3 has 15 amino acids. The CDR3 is CASSLEAGALGEQFF. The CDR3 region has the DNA TGTGCCAGCAGCTTAGAAGCGGGGGCCCTTGGGGAGCAGTTCTTC.

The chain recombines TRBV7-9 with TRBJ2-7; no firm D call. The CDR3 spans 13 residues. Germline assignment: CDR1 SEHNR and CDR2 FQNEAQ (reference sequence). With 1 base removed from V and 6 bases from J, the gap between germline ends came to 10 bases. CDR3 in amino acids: CASSLGYSGEQYF. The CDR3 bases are TGTGCCAGCAGCTTAGGTTACTCCGGCGAGCAGTACTTC. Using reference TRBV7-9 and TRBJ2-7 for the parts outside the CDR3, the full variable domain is DTGVSQNPRHKITKRGQNVTFRCDPISEHNRLYWYRQTLGQGPEFLTYFQNEAQLEKSRLLSDRFSAERPKGSFSTLEIQRTEQGDSAMYLCASSLGYSGEQYFGPGTRLTVT.

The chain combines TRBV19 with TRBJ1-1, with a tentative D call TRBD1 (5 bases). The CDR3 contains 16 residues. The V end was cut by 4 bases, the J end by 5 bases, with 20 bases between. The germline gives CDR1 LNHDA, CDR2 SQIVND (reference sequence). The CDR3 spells CASSTSGTGRRTEAFF. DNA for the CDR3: TGTGCCAGTAGTACCTCAGGGACTGGCAGGAGAACTGAAGCTTTCTTT.

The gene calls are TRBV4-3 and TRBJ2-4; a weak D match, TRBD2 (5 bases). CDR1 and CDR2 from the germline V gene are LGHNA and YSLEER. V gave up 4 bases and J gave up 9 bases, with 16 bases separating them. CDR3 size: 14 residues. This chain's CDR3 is CASSLQGSGGIQYF. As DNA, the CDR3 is TGCGCCAGCAGCCTACAAGGCAGCGGAGGCATTCAGTACTTC.

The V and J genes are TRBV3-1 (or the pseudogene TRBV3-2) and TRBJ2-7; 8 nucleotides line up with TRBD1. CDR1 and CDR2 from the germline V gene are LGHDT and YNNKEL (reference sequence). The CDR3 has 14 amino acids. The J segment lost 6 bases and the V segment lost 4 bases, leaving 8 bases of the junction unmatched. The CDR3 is CASSPNTDRVEQYF. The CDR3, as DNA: TGTGCCAGCAGCCCAAACACGGACAGGGTCGAGCAGTACTTC.

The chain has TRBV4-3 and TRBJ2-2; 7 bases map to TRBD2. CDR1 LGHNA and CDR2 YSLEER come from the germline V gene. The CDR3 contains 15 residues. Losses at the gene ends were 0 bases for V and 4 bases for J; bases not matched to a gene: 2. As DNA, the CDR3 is TGCGCCAGCAGCCAAGAATGGGGGGGCACCGGGGAGCTGTTTTTT. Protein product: CASSQEWGGTGELFF.

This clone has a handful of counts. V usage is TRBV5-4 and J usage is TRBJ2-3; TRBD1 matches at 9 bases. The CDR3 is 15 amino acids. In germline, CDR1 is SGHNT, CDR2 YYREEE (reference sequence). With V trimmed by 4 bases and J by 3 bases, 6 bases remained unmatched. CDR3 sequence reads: CASSPDRGRTDTQYF. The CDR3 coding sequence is TGTGCCAGCAGCCCCGACAGGGGGAGGACAGATACGCAGTATTTT.

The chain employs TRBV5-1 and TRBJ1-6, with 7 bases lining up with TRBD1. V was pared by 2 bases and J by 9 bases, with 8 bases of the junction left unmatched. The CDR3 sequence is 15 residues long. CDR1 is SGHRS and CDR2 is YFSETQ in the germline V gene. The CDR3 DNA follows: TGCGCCAGCAGCTTAACAGGGGATGTCGGTTCACCCCTCCACTTT. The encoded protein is CASSLTGDVGSPLHF.